This T cell receptor (beta chain) was recovered during a study of CD8+ T cells in alopecia areata. Whole-study findings and limits: Greater clonality was observed in lesional scalp samples, especially alopecia totalis/universalis, versus normal scalp.

Extracted RNA was reverse transcribed into cDNA, the sequencing template. Method: immunoSEQ multiplex PCR; TCRdb's copy keeps in-frame clones and lacks some. The profile shows roughly 100,000 clones, approximately 58% of them singletons. Germline V CDR1 and CDR2: SEHNR, FQNEAQ (reference sequence). Trimming shortened V by 5 bases and J by 3 bases, and 8 bases separated the two germline ends. The CDR3 sequence is 13 residues long. As to this clone: Its antigen is currently unknown.

The sample consisted of CD4+ T cells sorted from blood. This sequence originates from a human donor in good health. This chain joins TRBV7-9 and TRBJ2-1; no definite D call. The chain's CDR3 is CASSSTGYNEQFF. CDR3 DNA: TGTGCCAGCAGCAGTACGGGCTACAATGAGCAGTTCTTC.